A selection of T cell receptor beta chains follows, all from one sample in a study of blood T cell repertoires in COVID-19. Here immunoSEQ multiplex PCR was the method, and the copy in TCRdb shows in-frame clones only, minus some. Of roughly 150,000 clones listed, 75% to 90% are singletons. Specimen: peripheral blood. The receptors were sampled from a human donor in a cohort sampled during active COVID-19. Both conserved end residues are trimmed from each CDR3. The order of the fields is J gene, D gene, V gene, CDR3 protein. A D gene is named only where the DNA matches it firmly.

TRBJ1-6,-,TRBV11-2,ASLPAYNSPLH
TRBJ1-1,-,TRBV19,ASSFSRQDTEAF
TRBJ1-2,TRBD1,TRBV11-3,ASSPLPGGIYGYT
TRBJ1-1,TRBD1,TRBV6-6,ASSRTGLTEAF
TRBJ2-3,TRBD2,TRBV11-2,ASSRTSGSTDTQY
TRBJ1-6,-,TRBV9,ASSVMTDSPLH
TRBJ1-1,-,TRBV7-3,ASSPPQDGGAEAF
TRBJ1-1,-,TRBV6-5,ASSYSPGVTEAF
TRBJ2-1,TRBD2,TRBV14,ASSHLGLANEQF
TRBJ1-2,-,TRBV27,ASSLRGTAAYT
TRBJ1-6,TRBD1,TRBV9,ASSVTGEISPLH
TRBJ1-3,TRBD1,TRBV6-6,ASNGQGGDTIY
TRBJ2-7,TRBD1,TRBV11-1,ASSLVGQGGEQY
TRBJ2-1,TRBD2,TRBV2,ASSDPALPGTSGRQRGNEQF
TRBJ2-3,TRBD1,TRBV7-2,ASSLAGQGMGQY
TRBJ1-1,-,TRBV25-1,ASSGTGRDTEAF
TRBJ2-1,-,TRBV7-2,ASSFLAWREQF
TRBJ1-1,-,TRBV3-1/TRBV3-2,ASSRGEGTEAF
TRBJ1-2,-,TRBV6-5,ASSPREGDNYGYT
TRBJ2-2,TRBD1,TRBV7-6,ATRLTGTNTGELF
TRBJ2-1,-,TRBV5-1,ASSRGNSYNEQF
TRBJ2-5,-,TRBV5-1,ASGAGGLQETQY
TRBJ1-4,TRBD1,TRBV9,ASSVEGQGGEKLF
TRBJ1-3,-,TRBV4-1,ASSPGGAPGNTIY
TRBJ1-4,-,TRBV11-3,ASSVGTANEKLF
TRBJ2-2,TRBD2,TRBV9,ASSVVAGANTGELF
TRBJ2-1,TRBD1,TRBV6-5,ASSRTGSDGEQF
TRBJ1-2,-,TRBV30,ACSRDIDNYGYT
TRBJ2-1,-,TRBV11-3,ASSPGRRGLQRPQDEQF
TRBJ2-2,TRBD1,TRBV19,ASSTSRDRGIYTGELF
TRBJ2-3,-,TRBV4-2,ASSQEPGGYLAQY
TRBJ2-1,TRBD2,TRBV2,ASSPRIAGGNEQF
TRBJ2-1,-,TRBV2,ASRLAMGNEQF
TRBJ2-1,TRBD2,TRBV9,ASSGGLAVYNEQF
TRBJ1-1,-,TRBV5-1,ASSLGAGVGMNTEAF
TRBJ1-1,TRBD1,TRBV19,ASSTLGTASEAF
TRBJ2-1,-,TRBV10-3,AISNGGLSYNEQF
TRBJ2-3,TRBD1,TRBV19,ASTPTGVDTQY
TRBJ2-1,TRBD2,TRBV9,ASSRRWSGRASNPSSYNEQF
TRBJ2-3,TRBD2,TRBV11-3,ASSFEAGTTDTQY
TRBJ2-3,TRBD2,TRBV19,ASTRRLAGFTDTQY
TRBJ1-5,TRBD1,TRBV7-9,ASSTYGTGGQPQH
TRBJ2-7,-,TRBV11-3,ASSLGAGDVQYEQY
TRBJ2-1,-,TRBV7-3,ASSPLGVRDEQF
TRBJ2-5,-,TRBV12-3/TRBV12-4,ASSFRETQY
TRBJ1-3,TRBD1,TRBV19,ASSRRGQGRITIY
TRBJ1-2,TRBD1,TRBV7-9,ASRGGPGLGYT
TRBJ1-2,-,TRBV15,ATSRRPAGDGYT
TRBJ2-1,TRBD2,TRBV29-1,SVGGGLAGDNEQF
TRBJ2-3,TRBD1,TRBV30,AWSVKTGGTNTQY
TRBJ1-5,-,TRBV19,ASSIRGQPQH
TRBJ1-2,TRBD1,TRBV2,ASSQGAANYGYT
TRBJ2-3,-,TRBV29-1,SGWEDTQY